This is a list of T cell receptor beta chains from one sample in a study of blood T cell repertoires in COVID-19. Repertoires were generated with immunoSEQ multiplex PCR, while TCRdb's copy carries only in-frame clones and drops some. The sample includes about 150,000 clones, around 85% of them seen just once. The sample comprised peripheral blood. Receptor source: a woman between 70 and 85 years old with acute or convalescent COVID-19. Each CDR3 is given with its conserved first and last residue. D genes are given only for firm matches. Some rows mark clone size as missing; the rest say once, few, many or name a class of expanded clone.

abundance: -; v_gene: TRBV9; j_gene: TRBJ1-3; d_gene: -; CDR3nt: TGTGCCAGCAGCGTAGACGGGTTGTTTGCTGGAAACACCATATATTTT; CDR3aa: CASSVDGLFAGNTIYF
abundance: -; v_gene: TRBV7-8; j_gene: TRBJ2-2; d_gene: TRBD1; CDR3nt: TGTGCCAGCACCGAGGGTGGGACAGGGGCCTACACCGGGGAGCTGTTTTTT; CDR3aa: CASTEGGTGAYTGELFF
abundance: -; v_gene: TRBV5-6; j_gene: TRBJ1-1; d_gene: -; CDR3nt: TGTGCCAGCAGCTTGGGGACTGCCTACACTGAAGCTTTCTTT; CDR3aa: CASSLGTAYTEAFF
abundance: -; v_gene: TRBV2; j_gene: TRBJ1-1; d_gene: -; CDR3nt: TGTGCCAGCAGCTCCCCAGGGGACCCTGAAGCTTTCTTT; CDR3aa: CASSSPGDPEAFF
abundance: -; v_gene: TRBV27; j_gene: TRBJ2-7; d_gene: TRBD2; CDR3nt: TGTGCCAGCAGTTTTGCTAGCGGCCCCTACGAGCAGTACTTC; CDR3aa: CASSFASGPYEQYF
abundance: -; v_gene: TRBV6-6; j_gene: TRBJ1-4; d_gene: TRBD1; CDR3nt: TGTGCCAGCAGTTACTCGGACAGGGGTGGCGAAAAACTGTTTTTT; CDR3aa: CASSYSDRGGEKLFF
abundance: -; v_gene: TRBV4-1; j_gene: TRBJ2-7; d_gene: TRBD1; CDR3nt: TGCGCCAGCAGCCAAGATGCGACAGGGGGCTTGGGCGAGCAGTACTTC; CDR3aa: CASSQDATGGLGEQYF
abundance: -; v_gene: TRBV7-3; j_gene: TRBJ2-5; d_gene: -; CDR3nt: TGTGCCAGCAGCCGGGACTACCAAGAGACCCAGTACTTC; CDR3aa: CASSRDYQETQYF
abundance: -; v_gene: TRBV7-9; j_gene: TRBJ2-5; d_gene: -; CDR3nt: TGTGCCAGCAGCTTACGGGGGAATCAAGAGACCCAGTACTTC; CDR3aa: CASSLRGNQETQYF
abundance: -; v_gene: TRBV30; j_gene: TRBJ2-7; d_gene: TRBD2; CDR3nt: TGTGCCTGGAGTGGACCCCCGGGACTACAGTACTTC; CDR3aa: CAWSGPPGLQYF
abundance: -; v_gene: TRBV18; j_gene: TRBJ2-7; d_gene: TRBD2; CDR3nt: TGTGCCAGCTCACCCGGGACTAGCGGGAGAACCAACGAGCAGTACTTC; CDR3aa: CASSPGTSGRTNEQYF
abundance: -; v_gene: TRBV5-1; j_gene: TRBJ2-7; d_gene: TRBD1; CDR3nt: TGCGCCAGCAGCCGCGCCGGGGACAGCCCTTCCGGGTTTCACGAGCAGTACTTC; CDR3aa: CASSRAGDSPSGFHEQYF
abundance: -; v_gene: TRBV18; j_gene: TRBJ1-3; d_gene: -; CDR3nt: TGTGCCAGCTCACCCGTCGACAGCTCTGGAAACACCATATATTTT; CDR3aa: CASSPVDSSGNTIYF
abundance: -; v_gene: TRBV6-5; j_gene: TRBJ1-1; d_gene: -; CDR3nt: TGTGCCAGCAGTCCCCGAGGGGGGAACACTGAAGCTTTCTTT; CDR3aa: CASSPRGGNTEAFF
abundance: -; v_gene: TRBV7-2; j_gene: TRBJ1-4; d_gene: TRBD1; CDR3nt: TGTGCCAGCAGCGCATCCGGGACAGGGGGCGAAAAACTGTTTTTT; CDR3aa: CASSASGTGGEKLFF
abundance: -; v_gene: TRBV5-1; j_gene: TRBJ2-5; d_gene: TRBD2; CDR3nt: TGCGCCTCGGAGGAGGGGATCGGACTAGCGGGAGGAGAGGGGGAGACCCAGTACTTC; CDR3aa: CASEEGIGLAGGEGETQYF
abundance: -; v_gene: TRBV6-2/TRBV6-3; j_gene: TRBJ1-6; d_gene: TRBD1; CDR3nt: TGTGCCAGCAGTACAGGGGTCCTCGGAAATTCACCCCTCCACTTT; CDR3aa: CASSTGVLGNSPLHF
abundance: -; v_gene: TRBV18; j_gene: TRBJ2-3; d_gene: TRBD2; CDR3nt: TGTGCCAGCTCACCTAGGCCTAGCGGGAGGGCTGTATCAGATACGCAGTATTTT; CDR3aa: CASSPRPSGRAVSDTQYF
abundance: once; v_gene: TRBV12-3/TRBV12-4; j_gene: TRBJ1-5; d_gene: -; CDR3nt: TGTGCCAGCAGTAAAGACAGGAATCAGCCCCAGCATTTT; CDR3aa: CASSKDRNQPQHF
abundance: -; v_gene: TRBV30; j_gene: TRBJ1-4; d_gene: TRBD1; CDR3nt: TGTGCCTGGAGCCCCCGGGACAGGGGCCCTTATTACGAAAAACTGTTTTTT; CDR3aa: CAWSPRDRGPYYEKLFF
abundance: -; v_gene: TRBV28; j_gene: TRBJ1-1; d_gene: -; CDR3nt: TGTGCCAGCAGCTTCTCGCTAGCCGTGGGTATGAACACTGAAGCTTTCTTT; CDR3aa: CASSFSLAVGMNTEAFF
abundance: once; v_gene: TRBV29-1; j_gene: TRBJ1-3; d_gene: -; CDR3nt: TGCAGCGTCCTTACTACGGGACAAACTTCTGGAAACACCATATATTTT; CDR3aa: CSVLTTGQTSGNTIYF
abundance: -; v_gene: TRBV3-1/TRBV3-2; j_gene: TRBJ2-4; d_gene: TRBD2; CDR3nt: TGTGCCAGCAGCCTACGCGGGGGGAGCCATGGAAACATTCAGTACTTC; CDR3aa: CASSLRGGSHGNIQYF
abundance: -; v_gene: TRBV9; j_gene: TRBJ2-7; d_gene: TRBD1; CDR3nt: TGTGCCAGCAGCTCCGGGGACAGGGGAATTAACGAGCAGTACTTC; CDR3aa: CASSSGDRGINEQYF